The rows below give T cell receptor beta chains drawn from one sample of a study of control samples from healthy donors and cancer patients. Some clones are missing from TCRdb's copy, which holds only in-frame ones; the method was immunoSEQ multiplex PCR. The top ten hold around 6% of the sample, which has approximately 80,000 clones, about 88% seen once. Sequencing input: blood. The receptor set was obtained from a woman aged 45-65 years in good health. CDR3s include the opening cysteine and the closing phenylalanine or tryptophan. The order of the fields is CDR3 protein, CDR3 DNA, clone size, V gene, D gene, J gene. A D gene is named only where the DNA matches it firmly. Clone size is stated in some rows and not others, as once, few, many or a class when expanded.

CATTLHYEQYF | TGCGCCACTACCCTCCACTACGAGCAGTACTTC | once | TRBV5-1 | - | TRBJ2-7
CASSLGRGSYEQYF | TGTGCCAGCAGCCTAGGGCGGGGGTCCTACGAGCAGTACTTC | once | TRBV11-3 | TRBD2 | TRBJ2-7
CASGNDSPLHF | TGTGCTAGTGGTAATGATTCACCCCTCCACTTT | - | TRBV12-5 | - | TRBJ1-6
CATSEGVGNGRSGANVLTF | TGTGCCACCAGTGAGGGGGTGGGTAACGGGCGATCTGGGGCCAACGTCCTGACTTTC | - | TRBV24-1 | - | TRBJ2-6
CASSSSGGLNSPLHF | TGCGCCAGCAGCTCGTCCGGAGGCCTTAATTCACCCCTCCACTTT | once | TRBV5-1 | - | TRBJ1-6
CASSIVQSQPQHF | TGTGCCAGTAGTATAGTGCAGTCTCAGCCCCAGCATTTT | - | TRBV19 | - | TRBJ1-5
CASGTDTWDSNGYTF | TGTGCCAGCGGAACAGACACATGGGATTCCAATGGCTACACCTTC | few | TRBV6-6 | - | TRBJ1-2
CASTLGQGYGYTF | TGTGCCAGCACCTTGGGACAGGGATATGGCTACACCTTC | - | TRBV6-6 | TRBD1 | TRBJ1-2
CASALAGMEGYTF | TGTGCCAGCGCCCTCGCGGGGATGGAAGGCTACACCTTC | few | TRBV2 | - | TRBJ1-2
CASSSFGNTGELFF | TGTGCCAGCAGTTCATTCGGGAACACCGGGGAGCTGTTTTTT | - | TRBV6-6 | - | TRBJ2-2
CAISESSYSYEQYF | TGTGCCATCAGTGAGTCTTCCTACTCCTACGAGCAGTACTTC | - | TRBV10-3 | - | TRBJ2-7
CATSDFWVDQPQHF | TGTGCCACCAGTGATTTTTGGGTTGATCAGCCCCAGCATTTT | - | TRBV24-1 | - | TRBJ1-5
CATSDSGDYGYTF | TGTGCCACCAGTGATTCAGGGGATTATGGCTACACCTTC | - | TRBV24-1 | - | TRBJ1-2
CASSLVVGNTIYF | TGTGCCAGCAGCTTAGTAGTAGGAAACACCATATATTTT | once | TRBV7-9 | - | TRBJ1-3
CASSTRDTQYF | TGTGCCAGTAGTACGAGGGATACGCAGTATTTT | - | TRBV19 | - | TRBJ2-3
CASLSGGAWEQFF | TGTGCCAGCTTGAGCGGGGGGGCTTGGGAGCAGTTCTTC | - | TRBV2 | TRBD2 | TRBJ2-1
CASSYSMNEAFF | TGTGCCAGCAGTTACTCGATGAATGAAGCTTTCTTT | - | TRBV6-6 | - | TRBJ1-1
CASSLIGTDTQYF | TGTGCCAGCAGTTTAATTGGCACAGATACGCAGTATTTT | - | TRBV12-3/TRBV12-4 | - | TRBJ2-3
CASRGDFTDTQYF | TGTGCCAGCAGGGGGGACTTTACAGATACGCAGTATTTT | - | TRBV2 | - | TRBJ2-3
CASSLGGNTEAFF | TGCGCCAGCAGCTTGGGCGGGAACACTGAAGCTTTCTTT | - | TRBV5-1 | - | TRBJ1-1
CASSLDQARTINYGYTF | TGTGCCAGCAGCTTAGATCAGGCCAGGACAATTAACTATGGCTACACCTTC | - | TRBV11-2 | - | TRBJ1-2
CASSLGLARNTGELFF | TGTGCCAGCAGCTTAGGACTAGCGAGGAACACCGGGGAGCTGTTTTTT | - | TRBV5-5 | TRBD2 | TRBJ2-2
CAGGGVQVFTDTQYF | TGTGCCGGCGGGGGAGTGCAGGTCTTCACAGATACGCAGTATTTT | few | TRBV6-5 | TRBD2 | TRBJ2-3
CASSLVPAYNEQFF | TGTGCCAGCAGCTTAGTCCCTGCCTACAATGAGCAGTTCTTC | - | TRBV7-2 | - | TRBJ2-1
CASSLRQEARAFF | TGTGCCAGCAGCTTAAGACAGGAGGCTCGAGCTTTCTTT | once | TRBV7-9 | - | TRBJ1-1
CASSPQGSGANVLTF | TGCGCCAGCAGCCCCCAGGGCTCTGGGGCCAACGTCCTGACTTTC | - | TRBV5-1 | - | TRBJ2-6
CASSPSSQFTDTQYF | TGTGCCAGCAGCCCCAGTTCTCAGTTCACAGATACGCAGTATTTT | - | TRBV7-9 | - | TRBJ2-3
CASSQDGFNSPLHF | TGCGCCAGCAGCCAAGACGGTTTCAATTCACCCCTCCACTTT | - | TRBV4-1 | - | TRBJ1-6
CASSSRDGLNTEAFF | TGTGCCAGCAGTTCCAGGGACGGATTGAACACTGAAGCTTTCTTT | - | TRBV6-5 | - | TRBJ1-1
CASSWWGLTGELFF | TGTGCCAGCAGCTGGTGGGGCCTCACCGGGGAGCTGTTTTTT | - | TRBV5-6 | - | TRBJ2-2
CASSLKDRNEKLFF | TGCGCCAGCAGCTTAAAGGACCGGAATGAAAAACTGTTTTTT | - | TRBV5-1 | - | TRBJ1-4
CASSPGTAYEQYF | TGTGCCAGCAGCCCAGGGACAGCCTACGAGCAGTACTTC | - | TRBV12-3/TRBV12-4 | TRBD1 | TRBJ2-7
CASGQGRHGYTF | TGTGCCAGCGGCCAGGGGCGCCATGGCTACACCTTC | - | TRBV2 | - | TRBJ1-2
CARSETYNEQFF | TGTGCCAGGAGCGAAACTTACAATGAGCAGTTCTTC | - | TRBV19 | - | TRBJ2-1
CAWTTGSGDSPLHF | TGTGCCTGGACAACGGGATCCGGGGATTCACCCCTCCACTTT | - | TRBV30 | - | TRBJ1-6
CASSEQDPGEQYF | TGCGCCAGCAGCGAACAGGATCCCGGCGAGCAGTACTTC | - | TRBV5-1 | - | TRBJ2-7
CASSPYYNEQFF | TGTGCCAGCAGCCCGTACTACAATGAGCAGTTCTTC | - | TRBV7-8 | - | TRBJ2-1
CASSQQGSNYYGYTF | TGTGCCAGCAGCCAGCAAGGGTCCAACTATTATGGCTACACCTTC | - | TRBV6-5 | - | TRBJ1-2
CASSIGTGLYGYTF | TGTGCCAGTAGTATTGGGACAGGGCTCTATGGCTACACCTTC | - | TRBV19 | TRBD1 | TRBJ1-2